This passage covers 25 T cell receptor beta chains from one sample sequenced in a study of cytomegalovirus exposure and HLA in healthy donors. The PCR contained 60 Vbeta and 13 Jbeta primers. Measured with immunoSEQ multiplex PCR; TCRdb has only the in-frame clones, and not every one. The sample has under 150,000 clones; roughly 80% are singletons. The material sequenced was PBMCs. The receptors come from a girl aged 2-10 years in good health and CMV-seronegative.

There are a few counts of this clone. CDR3 loop: CASSWGQGITEAFF. In DNA, the CDR3 is TGTGCCAGCAGCTGGGGACAGGGGATCACTGAAGCTTTCTTT. The chain couples TRBV5-6 to TRBJ1-1; 10 positions match TRBD1. Trimming at V came to 3 bases and at J to 4 bases, leaving 3 bases not matched to a gene. The CDR3 loop spans 14 amino acids. Germline V gene sequence: CDR1 SGHDT, CDR2 YYEEEE.

The chain has TRBV5-1 and TRBJ1-4, with D unclear. The CDR3 loop spans 13 amino acids. Trimming took 4 bases from V and 6 from J, leaving 10 bases between them. Germline CDR1 reads SGHRS; CDR2 reads YFSETQ. The CDR3 nucleotides read TGCGCCAGCAGCGTCGGTGAGCATGAAAAACTGTTTTTT. Encoded protein: CASSVGEHEKLFF.

The chain employs TRBV7-8 and TRBJ2-1; 12 nucleotides agree with TRBD2. The CDR3 covers 15 residues. J gave up 10 bases and V 2 bases, and 6 bases lay outside the gene matches. The germline gives CDR1 SGHVS, CDR2 FQNEAQ. Written as DNA, the CDR3 is TGTGCCAGCAGCTTATTGGCTAGCGGGGGGGGAGAGCAGTTCTTC. It encodes CASSLLASGGGEQFF.

In its sample, this clone was seen once. The chain recombines TRBV30 with TRBJ1-6; 8 bases fit TRBD1. Germline assignment: CDR1 GTSNPN and CDR2 SVGIG (reference sequence). CDR3 length: 13 residues. Germline trimming cut 4 bases from V and 7 bases from J; bases unmatched to any gene: 3. The CDR3: CAWTDRANSPLHF. The CDR3 nucleotides read TGTGCCTGGACGGACAGGGCAAATTCACCCCTCCACTTT.

The chain employs TRBV19 and TRBJ2-1; D gene ambiguous. Germline-derived CDR1 and CDR2 are LNHDA and SQIVND (reference sequence). The CDR3 loop spans 17 amino acids. The germline V and J ends were trimmed by 6 bases and 0 bases, with 18 bases remaining between them. The CDR3 bases are TGTGCCAGTAGCTCAATGGGCCTCCAAAGCTCCTACAATGAGCAGTTCTTC. Translating gives CASSSMGLQSSYNEQFF.

This chain links TRBV7-9 with TRBJ1-1; 7 nucleotides line up with TRBD1. The germline V gene has CDR1 SEHNR and CDR2 FQNEAQ (reference sequence). The length of the CDR3 is 14 residues. J lost 3 bases, V lost 7 bases, and 8 bases had no gene match. The CDR3 loop is CASKLSGGDTEAFF. CDR3 bases: TGTGCCAGCAAGTTGTCAGGGGGAGACACTGAAGCTTTCTTT.

The table lists this clone with a few counts. The CDR3 DNA is TGTGCCAGCAGTGAACAGGGGTCTGAAGCTTTCTTT. This translates into CASSEQGSEAFF. The J gene is TRBJ1-1, the V gene TRBV6-5; 7 nucleotides line up with TRBD1. The CDR3 covers 12 residues. V was clipped by 5 bases and J by 6 bases; unmatched bases: 3. Germline lookup yields CDR1 MNHEY and CDR2 SVGAGI.

The chain combines TRBV6-4 with TRBJ2-3, with D maybe TRBD2 (5 bases). Germline CDR1 is MRHNA and CDR2 is SNTAGT. The CDR3 runs 15 residues. V was trimmed by 0 bases and J by 2 bases, leaving 9 bases between them. The CDR3 DNA sequence: TGTGCCAGCAGTGACTCTGGACTTCCCACAGATACGCAGTATTTT. Encoded protein: CASSDSGLPTDTQYF.

This chain uses TRBV2 with TRBJ2-7, with D perhaps matching TRBD2 (5 bases). The CDR3 is 13 residues long. V lost 7 bases, J lost 2 bases, and 12 bases lay in between. The germline CDR1 and CDR2 sequences are SNHLY and FYNNEI. The CDR3 nucleotides are TGTGCCAGCATCGTGGGAGCAGCCTACGAGCAGTACTTC. It is translated as CASIVGAAYEQYF.

The chain employs TRBV11-2 and TRBJ2-1; TRBD2 matches at 10 bases. J was trimmed by 7 bases and V by 3 bases; bases with no gene match: 0. The CDR3 is 13 residues long. The germline V gene has CDR1 SGHAT and CDR2 FQNNGV. CDR3 in amino acids: CASSLGLANEQFF. CDR3 nucleotide sequence: TGTGCCAGCAGCTTGGGACTAGCGAATGAGCAGTTCTTC.

This sequence joins TRBV9 and TRBJ2-3; D ambiguous. Germline V gene data show CDR1 as SGDLS and CDR2 as YYNGEE. The V end was cut by 3 bases, the J end by 3 bases, with 5 bases between. This CDR3 is built from 12 residues. The CDR3 DNA reads TGTGCCAGCAGCGCTAATACAGATACGCAGTATTTT. It is translated as CASSANTDTQYF.

The chain combines TRBV5-4 with TRBJ2-1, with D possibly matching TRBD1 (6 bases). V shed 1 base and J shed 8 bases, with 13 bases lying between them. CDR3 size: 14 residues. CDR1 and CDR2 (germline): SGHNT, YYREEE (reference sequence). CDR3 in DNA: TGTGCCAGCAGCTTGATGATACAGGGCCATGAGCAGTTCTTC. Its protein product is CASSLMIQGHEQFF.

This clone was observed a handful of times. The identical CDR3 is also encoded by other nucleotide sequences in the sample. The chain joins TRBV30 to TRBJ2-1, with D possibly TRBD2 on 5 matching bases. Germline assignment: CDR1 GTSNPN and CDR2 SVGIG (reference sequence). CDR3 length: 15 residues. Trimming stripped 0 bases from V and 3 bases from J, with 12 bases between. The CDR3 sequence is CAWSVSAVDYNEQFF. The CDR3 nucleotides are TGTGCCTGGAGTGTTTCAGCGGTAGACTACAATGAGCAGTTCTTC. Combining the CDR3 with reference TRBV30 and TRBJ2-1 gives the whole variable domain SQTIHQWPATLVQPVGSPLSLECTVEGTSNPNLYWYRQAAGRGLQLLFYSVGIGQISSEVPQNLSASRPQDRQFILSSKKLLLSDSGFYLCAWSVSAVDYNEQFFGPGTRLTVL.

On this clone itself: Since the CDR3 does not end with the conserved phenylalanine or tryptophan, this likely comes from a read error. The genes are TRBV27 and TRBJ1-5; D unclear. Germline V gene sequence: CDR1 MNHEY, CDR2 SMNVEV (reference sequence). The CDR3 has 12 residues. Trimming stripped 9 bases from V and 0 bases from J, with 6 bases between. The CDR3 DNA is TGTGCCAGTGGGTATAGCAATCAGCCCCAGCATTCT. Translation gives CASGYSNQPQHS.

This clone has only a few counts. The chain carries TRBV29-1 and TRBJ2-2; D unclear. Germline V gene data show CDR1 as SQVTM and CDR2 as ANQGSEA. The length of the CDR3 is 12 residues. The V gene lost 6 bases and the J gene lost 7 bases, with 12 bases spanning the gap. The CDR3 here is CSVPLSGGELFF. The CDR3 DNA is TGCAGCGTCCCGCTAAGTGGCGGGGAGCTGTTTTTT.

The genes are TRBV27 and TRBJ2-3, with 8 bases aligning to TRBD2. V dropped 1 base and J dropped 6; count of bases not matched to a gene: 6. This CDR3 comprises 15 residues. Germline loops: CDR1 MNHEY, CDR2 SMNVEV (reference sequence). The CDR3 loop reads CASSLWETSVDTQYF. CDR3 bases: TGTGCCAGCAGTTTATGGGAGACTAGCGTGGATACGCAGTATTTT.

The chain carries TRBV25-1 and TRBJ1-1, with TRBD1 as a possible D gene (5 bases). The CDR3 contains 15 residues. V was trimmed by 2 bases and J by 11 bases, leaving 21 bases between them. Germline V CDR1 and CDR2: MGHDK, SYGVNS. The CDR3 DNA reads TGTGCCAGCAGTGAAACACTTCCAGGGAAGTTGGAGGCTTTCTTT. Translating it yields CASSETLPGKLEAFF.

V and J are TRBV14 and TRBJ1-2; D ambiguous. Trimming shortened V by 0 bases and J by 4 bases, and 12 bases separated the two germline ends. This CDR3 has 15 residues. CDR1 and CDR2 from the germline V gene are SGHDN and FVKESK. This CDR3 reads CASSQDYGHLYGYTF. DNA for the CDR3: TGTGCCAGCAGCCAAGATTACGGTCACCTCTATGGCTACACCTTC.

This clone was observed a few times. This chain connects TRBV9 to TRBJ2-5; TRBD2 matches 8 bases. The CDR3 is made up of 13 amino acids. The J segment lost 3 bases and the V segment lost 3 bases, leaving 1 base of the junction unmatched. Per germline, CDR1 SGDLS and CDR2 YYNGEE. CDR3 in amino acids: CASSAGGEETQYF. Written as DNA, the CDR3 is TGTGCCAGCAGCGCCGGGGGGGAAGAGACCCAGTACTTC.

This chain uses TRBV6-6 with TRBJ2-3; 7 nucleotides align to TRBD1. V was pared by 8 bases and J by 5 bases, with 7 bases of the junction left unmatched. CDR1 is MNHNY and CDR2 is SVGAGI in the germline V gene (reference sequence). The CDR3 has 13 residues. The CDR3 protein is CASPGTERDTQYF. The DNA of the CDR3 is TGTGCCAGCCCCGGGACAGAGAGAGATACGCAGTATTTT.

The chain has TRBV7-2 and TRBJ1-2, with D possibly TRBD1 on 6 matching bases. Trimming removed 1 base at V and 4 bases at J, with 13 bases between. CDR3 length: 15 amino acids. Germline CDR1 is SGHTA and CDR2 is FQGNSA. DNA for the CDR3: TGTGCCAGCAGCTTAGGCGGGGGCGAGCCCTATGGCTACACCTTC. This translates into CASSLGGGEPYGYTF.

The J gene is TRBJ2-5, the V gene TRBV4-1; 7 bases agree with TRBD1. The J call is in doubt because the DNA end fits TRBJ2-7 better. Germline V gene lookup returns CDR1 MGHRA and CDR2 YSYEKL. This CDR3 spans 16 amino acids. CDR3 protein: CASSQDPMTGQYEQYF. CDR3 in DNA: TGCGCCAGCAGCCAAGATCCTATGACAGGGCAGTACGAGCAGTACTTC.

V usage is TRBV11-2 and J usage is TRBJ1-4; tentatively, D is TRBD1 (6 bases). CDR1 SGHAT and CDR2 FQNNGV come from the germline V gene. CDR3 length: 16 residues. The ends were cut back, 4 bases at V and 8 bases at J, with 20 bases in the middle. The CDR3 loop is CASSSRQEPIPEKLFF. The CDR3 DNA sequence: TGTGCCAGCAGCTCCCGACAGGAACCAATACCGGAAAAACTGTTTTTT.

The gene calls are TRBV2 and TRBJ1-5; 11 bases line up with TRBD1. V lost 7 bases and J lost 6; bases outside the gene matches: 5. CDR1 SNHLY and CDR2 FYNNEI come from the germline V gene. This CDR3 comprises 14 residues. CDR3 DNA sequence: TGTGCCAGCATCCCGGGACAGGGGGGTCAGCCCCAGCATTTT. Its protein product is CASIPGQGGQPQHF.

V is TRBV7-9 and J is TRBJ2-7; D remains unclear. The ends were cut back, 6 bases at V and 3 bases at J, with 6 bases in the middle. Germline assignment: CDR1 SEHNR and CDR2 FQNEAQ (reference sequence). This CDR3 is 11 amino acids long. Written as DNA, the CDR3 is TGTGCCAGCAGTTTTAACTACGAGCAGTACTTC. This translates into CASSFNYEQYF.